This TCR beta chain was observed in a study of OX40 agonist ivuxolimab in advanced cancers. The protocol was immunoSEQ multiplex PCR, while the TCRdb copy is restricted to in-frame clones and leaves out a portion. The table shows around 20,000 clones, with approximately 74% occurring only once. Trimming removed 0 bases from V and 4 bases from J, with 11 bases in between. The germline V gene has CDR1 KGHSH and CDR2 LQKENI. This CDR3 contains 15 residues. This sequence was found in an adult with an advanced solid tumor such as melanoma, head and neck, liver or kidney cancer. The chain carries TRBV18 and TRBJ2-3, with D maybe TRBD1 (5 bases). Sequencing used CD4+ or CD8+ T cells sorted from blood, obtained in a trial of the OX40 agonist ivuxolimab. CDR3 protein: CASSPPGQGADTQYF. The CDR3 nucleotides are TGTGCCAGCTCACCACCTGGGCAGGGCGCAGATACGCAGTATTTT.